Listed below are T cell receptor beta chains from one sample, sequenced in a study of T cell changes during pregnancy in multiple sclerosis. TCRdb's table, derived via immunoSEQ multiplex PCR, lists solely in-frame clones and lacks some. The sample includes 20,000 to 25,000 clones, about 88% of them seen just once. Material: CD4+ T cells from peripheral blood mononuclear cells, obtained in the first trimester of pregnancy. Receptors were obtained from a female donor in good health, enrolled as a control in a pregnancy study. CDR3s include the opening cysteine and the closing phenylalanine or tryptophan. D genes are given only for firm matches. Clone size appears in some rows only: once, few, many, or a class for an expanded clone.

clone size: .; J gene: TRBJ1-5; D gene: .; CDR3 length: 15; V gene: TRBV4-1; CDR3 DNA: TGCGCCAGCAGCCTGATAACCGGGAGCAATCAGCCCCAGCATTTT; CDR3 protein: CASSLITGSNQPQHF
clone size: .; J gene: TRBJ2-3; D gene: TRBD2; CDR3 length: 17; V gene: TRBV7-2; CDR3 DNA: TGTGCCAGCAGCTTAGGGGGGGGAGCGGGGGCCTCAAGTTCAAAGTATTTT; CDR3 protein: CASSLGGGAGASSSKYF
clone size: .; J gene: TRBJ1-1; D gene: .; CDR3 length: 12; V gene: TRBV7-9; CDR3 DNA: TGTGCCAGCAGTCCTCGCTCCGGCGGAGCTTTCTTT; CDR3 protein: CASSPRSGGAFF
clone size: .; J gene: TRBJ2-7; D gene: .; CDR3 length: 14; V gene: TRBV19; CDR3 DNA: TGTGCCAGTGGTACCCAGGGCTTATCAGGAGCGCAGTACTTC; CDR3 protein: CASGTQGLSGAQYF
clone size: .; J gene: TRBJ1-3; D gene: .; CDR3 length: 16; V gene: TRBV5-5; CDR3 DNA: TGTGCCAGCAGCTTGGAGGCAGGGGTCTCTGGAAACACCATATATTTT; CDR3 protein: CASSLEAGVSGNTIYF
clone size: once; J gene: TRBJ2-3; D gene: TRBD1; CDR3 length: 18; V gene: TRBV5-1; CDR3 DNA: TGCGCCAGCAGCCGTGGACAGGGGGGCAGTACTTCCACAGATACGCAGTATTTT; CDR3 protein: CASSRGQGGSTSTDTQYF
clone size: .; J gene: TRBJ1-4; D gene: .; CDR3 length: 14; V gene: TRBV10-3; CDR3 DNA: TGTGCCATCAGTGAGGGGGGGGCTAATGAAAAACTGTTTTTT; CDR3 protein: CAISEGGANEKLFF
clone size: .; J gene: TRBJ2-1; D gene: .; CDR3 length: 14; V gene: TRBV6-5; CDR3 DNA: TGTGCCAGCAGAGCGGGTAGCTCCTACAATGAGCAGTTCTTC; CDR3 protein: CASRAGSSYNEQFF
clone size: .; J gene: TRBJ1-5; D gene: .; CDR3 length: 14; V gene: TRBV6-6; CDR3 DNA: TGTGCCAGCAGTTACTCGACGGGCGGGCAGCCCCAGCATTTT; CDR3 protein: CASSYSTGGQPQHF
clone size: .; J gene: TRBJ2-5; D gene: TRBD2; CDR3 length: 14; V gene: TRBV27; CDR3 DNA: TGTGCCAGCAGGGTAGCGGGAGGGGGGGAGACCCAGTACTTC; CDR3 protein: CASRVAGGGETQYF
clone size: .; J gene: TRBJ2-7; D gene: TRBD1; CDR3 length: 12; V gene: TRBV6-1; CDR3 DNA: TGTGCCAGCTCTCGGACAGGCTACGAGCAGTACTTC; CDR3 protein: CASSRTGYEQYF
clone size: .; J gene: TRBJ1-2; D gene: TRBD1; CDR3 length: 14; V gene: TRBV4-1; CDR3 DNA: TGCGCCAGCAGCCAGGAACAGGGACAGTATGGCTACACCTTC; CDR3 protein: CASSQEQGQYGYTF
clone size: .; J gene: TRBJ2-7; D gene: .; CDR3 length: 15; V gene: TRBV4-3; CDR3 DNA: TGCGCCAGCAGCCAGGACAGCTCCCCCTCCTACGAGCAGTACTTC; CDR3 protein: CASSQDSSPSYEQYF
clone size: .; J gene: TRBJ2-7; D gene: .; CDR3 length: 17; V gene: TRBV15; CDR3 DNA: TGTGCCACCAGCAGGGGGCCCGGAGGGGTCACCTTGGGGGAGCAGTACTTC; CDR3 protein: CATSRGPGGVTLGEQYF
clone size: .; J gene: TRBJ2-1; D gene: TRBD2; CDR3 length: 16; V gene: TRBV7-8; CDR3 DNA: TGTGCCAGCAGCCAACGGACTAGCGGGAGTAGCGATGAGCAGTTCTTC; CDR3 protein: CASSQRTSGSSDEQFF
clone size: .; J gene: TRBJ2-7; D gene: TRBD1; CDR3 length: 17; V gene: TRBV5-1; CDR3 DNA: TGCGCCAGCAGCTTGGGGGTTTGGGGGACAGCTACCTACGAGCAGTACTTC; CDR3 protein: CASSLGVWGTATYEQYF
clone size: .; J gene: TRBJ1-2; D gene: .; CDR3 length: 10; V gene: TRBV20-1; CDR3 DNA: TGCAGTGCGAGCCAGGGGGGCTACACCTTC; CDR3 protein: CSASQGGYTF
clone size: .; J gene: TRBJ1-5; D gene: .; CDR3 length: 14; V gene: TRBV19; CDR3 DNA: TGTGCCAGTAGGAGAGCGGGGACGCATCAGCCCCAGCATTTT; CDR3 protein: CASRRAGTHQPQHF
clone size: .; J gene: TRBJ2-4; D gene: .; CDR3 length: 14; V gene: TRBV19; CDR3 DNA: TGTGCCAGTAGTAACTCGCTGGTCAAAAACATTCAGTACTTC; CDR3 protein: CASSNSLVKNIQYF